A single sample is the source of the 22 T cell receptor beta chains below, sequenced in a study of regulatory T cells in long-lasting Graves disease. Relying on iRepertoire HTBI primers and Arm-PCR of CDR3 regions, the team built TCR beta libraries. TCRdb used MiXCR to reprocess the multiplex PCR reads, holding one entry per CDR3 protein. The sample shows roughly 610,000 distinct CDR3 sequences, under 20% of them seen only once. Specified time point: newly diagnosed GD, antithyroid drugs for less than 3 months. TCR sequences were obtained from RNA taken from PBMCs. These data were also reused for a study on T cells in Graves' hyperthyroidism and ophthalmopathy.

The material sequenced was peripheral blood mononuclear cells (PBMCs), taken at new diagnosis, from a patient treated with antithyroid drugs. These receptors originate from a woman aged 25 to 39 with Graves disease.

This clonotype was recorded at least ten times. The J gene is TRBJ2-7, the V gene TRBV28; D not certain. The CDR3 spans 14 residues. CDR1 is MDHEN and CDR2 is SYDVKM in the germline V gene. The V and J ends lost 5 bases and 7 bases respectively, with 18 bases between them. The CDR3: CASSVHPRIGEQYF. The CDR3 DNA reads as TGTGCCAGCAGTGTACACCCCAGGATCGGAGAGCAGTACTTC.

There are a few counts of this clonotype. The chain is built from TRBV7-9 and TRBJ1-5; the D is unclear. Trimming shortened V by 5 bases and J by 3 bases, and 17 bases separated the two germline ends. This CDR3 has 16 residues. The germline CDR1 and CDR2 sequences are SEHNR and FQNEAQ (reference sequence). CDR3 loop: CASSPPGVGFNQPQHF. As DNA, the CDR3 is TGTGCCAGCAGCCCCCCTGGGGTAGGGTTCAATCAGCCCCAGCATTTT.

This clonotype was detected ten times or more. This chain uses TRBV6-2 or TRBV6-3 with TRBJ2-3, with no clear D. Germline loops: CDR1 MNHEY, CDR2 SVGEGT. Trimming left V 5 bases short and J 7 bases short, with 13 bases between. The length of the CDR3 is 13 residues. CDR3 coding DNA: TGTGCCAGCAGTGAAGTTGTGTCGTATACGCAGTATTTT. It is translated as CASSEVVSYTQYF.

The chain couples TRBV19 to TRBJ2-1; D is possibly TRBD1 (5 bases). V was pared by 10 bases and J by 8 bases, with 21 bases between. This CDR3 is 14 amino acids long. CDR1 is LNHDA, CDR2 SQIVND, per germline (reference sequence). CDR3: CATPSPDIWDEQFF. The CDR3 DNA is TGTGCCACGCCCTCCCCGGACATTTGGGATGAGCAGTTCTTC. Combining the CDR3 with reference TRBV19 and TRBJ2-1 gives the whole variable domain DGGITQSPKYLFRKEGQNVTLSCEQNLNHDAMYWYRQDPGQGLRLIYYSQIVNDFQKGDIAEGYSVSREKKESFPLTVTSAQKNPTAFYLCATPSPDIWDEQFFGPGTRLTVL.

This rearrangement joins TRBV10-3 to TRBJ1-4; unclear D gene. Germline-derived CDR1 and CDR2 are ENHRY and SYGVKD. The germline V and J ends were trimmed by 4 bases and 8 bases, with 11 bases remaining between them. CDR3 size: 13 residues. For the CDR3, the DNA is TGTGCCATCAGTGTGGGGTTTGAGGAAAAACTGTTTTTT. This gives the protein CAISVGFEEKLFF.

This clonotype was counted between two and nine times. CDR3 DNA: TGTGCCAGCAGTCGGCAGCCCCAGCATTTT. Residues: CASSRQPQHF. The chain uses TRBV28 and TRBJ1-5, with no clear D. Germline V gene lookup returns CDR1 MDHEN and CDR2 SYDVKM. The CDR3 extends over 10 amino acids. Trimming took 5 bases from V and 7 from J, leaving 3 bases between them.

This rearrangement joins TRBV7-2 to TRBJ2-3, with D hard to call. Germline V gene sequence: CDR1 SGHTA, CDR2 FQGNSA. Trimming took 5 bases from V and 8 from J, leaving 14 bases between them. The CDR3 is 13 residues long. In nucleotides, the CDR3 is TGTGCCAGCAGCCAAGATTTAGGTAGTACGCAGTATTTT. Protein: CASSQDLGSTQYF.

This clonotype occurred many times. This sequence joins TRBV3-1 and TRBJ2-3; 7 positions match TRBD1. CDR1 and CDR2 (germline): LGHDT, YNNKEL (reference sequence). CDR3 length equals 15 residues. With V trimmed by 4 bases and J by 1 base, 5 bases remained unmatched. This chain's CDR3 is CASSRNRGGTDTQYF. DNA of the CDR3: TGTGCCAGCAGCCGTAACAGGGGTGGCACAGATACGCAGTATTTT.

This clonotype was counted only a few times. This may stem from a read error, because a much larger clone lies one nucleotide away. This rearrangement joins TRBV2 to TRBJ2-5, with D perhaps being TRBD1 or TRBD2 (5 bases each). V was pared by 10 bases and J by 4 bases, with 7 bases between. The CDR3 sequence is 10 residues long. The germline V gene has CDR1 SNHLY and CDR2 FYNNEI. The CDR3 bases are TGTGCCACGGGGCGAGAGACCCAGTACTTC. The encoded protein is CATGRETQYF.

CDR3 in amino acids: CASSRIFKDEQFF. In nucleotides, the CDR3 is TGTGCCAGCAGTCGGATTTTCAAGGATGAGCAGTTCTTC. V is TRBV6-2 or TRBV6-3 and J is TRBJ2-1; D unclear. CDR1 MNHEY and CDR2 SVGEGT come from the germline V gene. V lost 5 bases to trimming and J lost 8 bases, with 13 bases between them. The CDR3 totals 13 residues.

The CDR3 DNA follows: TGTGCCAGTAGTATCGGGAGCGGGGGAAGCGGAGCCGGTTACGAGCAGTACTTC. Its translation: CASSIGSGGSGAGYEQYF. This rearrangement joins TRBV19 to TRBJ2-7; 8 bases are a match to TRBD2. CDR1 and CDR2 (germline): LNHDA, SQIVND (reference sequence). The CDR3 has 18 amino acids. V gave up 3 bases and J gave up 4 bases; unmatched junction bases: 17.

The rearrangement links TRBV19 to TRBJ1-1, with 8 bases identical to TRBD1. J gave up 7 bases and V 1 base, and 5 bases lay outside the gene matches. CDR1 and CDR2 from the germline V gene are LNHDA and SQIVND (reference sequence). The CDR3 runs 14 residues. Here the CDR3 DNA reads TGTGCCAGTAGTATAGGTCAGGGGGCCGGTGAAGCTTTCTTT. Amino acids: CASSIGQGAGEAFF. The complete variable domain, with remaining parts taken from reference TRBV19 and TRBJ1-1, reads DGGITQSPKYLFRKEGQNVTLSCEQNLNHDAMYWYRQDPGQGLRLIYYSQIVNDFQKGDIAEGYSVSREKKESFPLTVTSAQKNPTAFYLCASSIGQGAGEAFFGQGTRLTVV.

This clonotype was seen only a few times. The V gene is TRBV5-5, the J gene TRBJ2-3; D is unresolved. Trimming removed 0 bases at V and 2 bases at J, with 7 bases between. Germline V gene data show CDR1 as SGHKS and CDR2 as YYEKEE (reference sequence). The CDR3 length is 14 residues. CDR3 loop: CASSLELLTDTQYF. CDR3 nucleotides: TGTGCCAGCAGCTTGGAACTCCTCACAGATACGCAGTATTTT.

V and J are TRBV6-5 and TRBJ1-1; no reliable D call. The CDR3 covers 15 residues. The ends were cut back, 2 bases at V and 7 bases at J, with 17 bases in the middle. CDR1 is MNHEY and CDR2 is SVGAGI in the germline V gene. The DNA for the CDR3 is TGTGCCAGCAGTTACCGCGCTGATGCCCGGAGTGAAGCTTTCTTT. Encoded protein: CASSYRADARSEAFF.

This clonotype came up many times. The V gene is TRBV30, the J gene TRBJ1-5; D ambiguous. Trimming removed 1 base at V and 4 bases at J, with 8 bases between. Germline V gene sequence: CDR1 GTSNPN, CDR2 SVGIG (reference sequence). CDR3 length equals 13 residues. The CDR3 DNA reads TGTGCCTGGAGTGCCGGTTCGAATCAGCCCCAGCATTTT. Translation: CAWSAGSNQPQHF.

A few counts support this clonotype. This chain connects TRBV5-6 to TRBJ2-1, with D perhaps TRBD2 (6 bases). The end of the DNA aligns better with TRBJ2-5, so the J call may be wrong. This CDR3 contains 16 residues. CDR1 and CDR2 (germline): SGHDT, YYEEEE. The CDR3 loop reads CASSSLSSGAEETQYF. In DNA, the CDR3 is TGTGCCAGCAGCTCTTTATCCTCGGGAGCGGAAGAGACCCAGTACTTC.

This clonotype was seen a few times. The rearrangement links TRBV9 to TRBJ1-3; D is uncertain. This CDR3 contains 14 residues. Germline V lookup: CDR1 SGDLS, CDR2 YYNGEE. Deletions cut 3 bases from V and 2 bases from J, with 9 bases between. DNA for the CDR3: TGTGCCAGCAGCGGGACTTGGGCTGGAAACACCATATATTTT. The encoded protein is CASSGTWAGNTIYF.

The chain combines TRBV24-1 with TRBJ2-1, with 10 bases that match TRBD1. The V gene's germline CDR1 is KGHDR and CDR2 SFDVKD. J gave up 4 bases and V 9 bases, and 2 bases lay outside the gene matches. CDR3 length: 13 amino acids. CDR3: CATGQGEYNEQFF. DNA of the CDR3: TGTGCCACCGGACAGGGGGAATACAATGAGCAGTTCTTC.

The chain couples TRBV28 to TRBJ1-5; tentative D call: TRBD1 (6 bases). Trimming cost V 3 bases and J 7 bases, with 13 bases left between them. This CDR3 comprises 14 residues. Germline values: CDR1 MDHEN, CDR2 SYDVKM. DNA for the CDR3: TGTGCCAGCAGTTTTACAGGGCGGGGACAGCCCCAGCATTTT. This sequence encodes CASSFTGRGQPQHF. Supplemented by reference TRBV28 and TRBJ1-5, the full variable domain reads DVKVTQSSRYLVKRTGEKVFLECVQDMDHENMFWYRQDPGLGLRLIYFSYDVKMKEKGDIPEGYSVSREKKERFSLILESASTNQTSMYLCASSFTGRGQPQHFGDGTRLSIL.

This clonotype was seen more than once but under ten times. J is TRBJ2-5 and V is TRBV5-1; 8 nucleotides align to TRBD2. V lost 0 bases, J lost 6 bases, and 10 bases stayed unmatched. The length of the CDR3 is 16 residues. The germline gives CDR1 SGHRS, CDR2 YFSETQ. CDR3 bases: TGCGCCAGCAGCTTGGCTTCGGGAGGGCCTGGAAAGACCCAGTACTTC. Translation: CASSLASGGPGKTQYF.

Ten or more counts support this clonotype. The chain has TRBV2 and TRBJ1-5; D unclear. Germline V gene lookup returns CDR1 SNHLY and CDR2 FYNNEI. The CDR3 loop spans 15 amino acids. The V end was cut by 6 bases, the J end by 2 bases, with 14 bases between. The CDR3 loop is CASRAAAWGNQPQHF. In nucleotides, the CDR3 is TGTGCCAGCAGGGCGGCGGCTTGGGGCAATCAGCCCCAGCATTTT.

With respect to this clonotype: This may be a read error, as it is one base from a much larger clone. The CDR3 DNA sequence: TGTGCCAGCAGCCAACTCCCCGGGAGTGTCTACGGGCAGTACTTC. As protein: CASSQLPGSVYGQYF. This chain links TRBV3-1 with TRBJ2-7; perhaps TRBD2 as D (6 bases). CDR3 length equals 15 residues. CDR1 LGHDT and CDR2 YNNKEL come from the germline V gene (reference sequence).